The TCR beta chain described here comes from a study of PD-1 blockade in mismatch repair-deficient tumors. Study-level information: All were previously treated, progressing patients with about 11 mismatch repair-deficient cancer types.

Germline CDR1 SGHAT, CDR2 FQNNGV. Trimming left V 5 bases short and J 2 bases short, with 13 bases between. The CDR3 covers 14 residues. Profiled with immunoSEQ multiplex PCR; TCRdb holds only in-frame clones, not every one. The table records about 110,000 clones, 70% to 80% of them present only once. Sequencing was performed on peripheral blood, taken about 60 weeks after starting pembrolizumab. V and J are TRBV11-2 and TRBJ2-7, with D unclear. The receptor was isolated from an adult with mismatch repair-deficient cancer. CDR3 loop: CASSPRTVPYEQYF. CDR3 coding DNA: TGTGCCAGCAGCCCCCGGACGGTTCCCTACGAGCAGTACTTC.